Listed below are T cell receptor beta chains from one sample, sequenced in a study of shared clonotypes between healthy human individuals. Using immunoSEQ multiplex PCR, the repertoire was profiled, and TCRdb retains in-frame clones only, with some absent. The table has approximately 350,000 clones, about 96% seen once. Sequenced input: memory CD8+ T cells sorted from blood. The receptors originated from a man younger than 45 in good health. Both conserved end residues are part of each CDR3. D genes are given only for firm matches. Clone size, where shown, is once, few, many, or a class for clones that have expanded.

j_call clone_size v_call d_call cdr3_nt cdr3_aa
TRBJ2-1 . TRBV20-1 . TGCAGTGCTAGCGACAATGAGCAGTTCTTC CSASDNEQFF
TRBJ2-3 . TRBV25-1 TRBD1 TGTGCCAGCAGTGACGGGACAGGGTTCACAGATACGCAGTATTTT CASSDGTGFTDTQYF
TRBJ2-3 . TRBV27 . TGTGCCAGCAGTCAATGGGAGGCGATGAGCACAGATACGCAGTATTTT CASSQWEAMSTDTQYF
TRBJ2-7 . TRBV6-5 TRBD2 TGTGCCAGCAGTTACACAACTAGCGGTAGGACCTCCGAGCAGTACTTC CASSYTTSGRTSEQYF
TRBJ1-3 . TRBV5-6 . TGTGCCAGCAGCTTGCAAGGAATCTCTGGAAACACCATATATTTT CASSLQGISGNTIYF
TRBJ1-4 . TRBV10-2 . TGCGCCAGCTCCCAACCCGGGAGGCGTGAAAAACTGTTTTTT CASSQPGRREKLFF
TRBJ2-1 . TRBV19 . TGTGCCAGTAGTGCCGATAGAAATGAGCAGTTCTTC CASSADRNEQFF
TRBJ2-1 . TRBV6-1 TRBD2 TGTGCCAGCAGTGAACACGCTAGCGGGATGTTTGCCTACAATGAGCAGTTCTTC CASSEHASGMFAYNEQFF
TRBJ1-2 . TRBV5-4 . TGTGCCAGCAGCTTGGCCGGCAGGGGTGATGGCTACACCTTC CASSLAGRGDGYTF
TRBJ2-2 . TRBV19 . TGTGCCAGTAGTATCAAATCGTCCGGGGAGCTGTTTTTT CASSIKSSGELFF
TRBJ2-7 . TRBV14 TRBD1 TGTGCCAGCAGCAGACAGGGGGCCTACGAGCAGTACTTC CASSRQGAYEQYF
TRBJ1-2 . TRBV10-3 . TGTGCCATCAGTCCTGACACAAACTATGGCTACACCTTC CAISPDTNYGYTF
TRBJ2-7 . TRBV4-2 TRBD2 TGTGCCAGCAGCCAAGATCAGACTAGCGGCAACTACGAGCAGTACTTC CASSQDQTSGNYEQYF
TRBJ2-1 . TRBV5-1 TRBD2 TGCGCCAGCAGCGGGGGAGGGACTAGCGGGATCAATGAGCAGTTCTTC CASSGGGTSGINEQFF
TRBJ2-3 . TRBV29-1 TRBD2 TGCAGCGTGACCTGGGGCGGGAGTGTGGATACGCAGTATTTT CSVTWGGSVDTQYF
TRBJ2-2 . TRBV27 TRBD1 TGTGCCAGCAGTTTGACAGGGGCCGGGGAGCTGTTTTTT CASSLTGAGELFF
TRBJ2-1 once TRBV29-1 TRBD2 TGCAGCGTTGAACGGCTAGCGGGAGCTTCGGGTGAGCAGTTCTTC CSVERLAGASGEQFF
TRBJ1-5 . TRBV19 . TGTGCCAGTAGGGGGATTTTCAATCAGCCCCAGCATTTT CASRGIFNQPQHF
TRBJ2-1 . TRBV6-5 TRBD1 TGTGCCAGCAGGTCCGGGACAGGGCAATACAATGAGCAGTTCTTC CASRSGTGQYNEQFF
TRBJ1-2 . TRBV6-5 TRBD1 TGTGCCAGCAGTTACTCGACAGGGGCGAACTATGGCTACACCTTC CASSYSTGANYGYTF
TRBJ2-2 . TRBV14 . TGTGCCAGCAGCCGTGGAAGAATTGCCCACCCCGGGGAGCTGTTTTTT CASSRGRIAHPGELFF
TRBJ1-2 . TRBV30 . TGTGCCTGGAGTATAGGGGATTTAAACTATGGCTACACCTTC CAWSIGDLNYGYTF
TRBJ1-2 . TRBV11-3 . TGTGCCAGCCGCAGGTATGGCTACACCTTC CASRRYGYTF